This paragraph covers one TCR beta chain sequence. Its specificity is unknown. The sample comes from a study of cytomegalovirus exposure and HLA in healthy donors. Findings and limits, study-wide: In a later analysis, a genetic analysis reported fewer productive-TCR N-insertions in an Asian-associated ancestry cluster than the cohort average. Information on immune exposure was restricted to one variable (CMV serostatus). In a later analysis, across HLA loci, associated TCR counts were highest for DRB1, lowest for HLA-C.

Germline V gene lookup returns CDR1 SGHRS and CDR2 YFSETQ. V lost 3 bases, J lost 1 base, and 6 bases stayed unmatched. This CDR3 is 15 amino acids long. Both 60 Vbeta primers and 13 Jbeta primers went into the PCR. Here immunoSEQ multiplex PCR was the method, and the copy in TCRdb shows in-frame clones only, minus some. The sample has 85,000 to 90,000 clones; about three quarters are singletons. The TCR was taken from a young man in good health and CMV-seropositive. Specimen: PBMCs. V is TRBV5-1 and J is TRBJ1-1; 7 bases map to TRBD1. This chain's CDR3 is CASSYSGQSNTEAFF. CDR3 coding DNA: TGCGCCAGCAGCTACTCGGGACAGTCGAACACTGAAGCTTTCTTT.